This TCR beta chain was retrieved from a study of CXCR3-negative and CXCR3-positive naive CD8 T cells. Study-wide points: Comparison of naive cells showed more hydrophobic TRB CDR3s in CXCR3-positive than in CXCR3-negative naive cells.

Concerning this clonotype: The target antigen is unknown.

The authors made the TRB cDNA libraries by 5' RACE using UMI labels. TCRdb re-called the 5' RACE reads; every CDR3 protein appears as one record, without DNA. The table counts over 100,000 distinct CDR3 sequences; approximately 0.4% lies in the top ten. Germline assignment: CDR1 SEHNR and CDR2 FQNEAQ (reference sequence). This CDR3 spans 14 amino acids. The specimen sequenced was naive CXCR3+ CD8+ T cells from blood. The subset denotes: CD45RO-CCR7+CD27+CD95- naive CD8+ T cells expressing CXCR3 (TNR3+). This clonotype originated in a human donor in good health. Some clones in this sample may be carry-over from other donors' samples. The genes are TRBV7-9 and TRBJ2-7; TCRdb picks TRBD1, but there is no DNA to check that call. The CDR3 region is CASSLERGIIEQYF.